The 8 T cell receptor beta chains presented below share a single source sample, sequenced in a study of cytomegalovirus exposure and HLA in healthy donors. PCR primers comprised 60 Vbeta and 13 Jbeta primers. Generated by immunoSEQ multiplex PCR, the TCRdb table keeps only in-frame clones and is missing some. This sample has some 140,000 clones, with 75% to 85% found just once. The specimen sequenced was PBMCs. All receptors come from a woman aged 40-49 years in good health and CMV-seronegative.

The gene calls are TRBV25-1 and TRBJ1-6, with D unresolved. The CDR3 covers 18 residues. CDR1 MGHDK and CDR2 SYGVNS come from the germline V gene. The V and J ends lost 4 bases and 0 bases respectively, with 16 bases between them. CDR3 residues: CASSGVLRESSYNSPLHF. The CDR3 DNA is TGTGCCAGCAGTGGAGTTTTAAGAGAAAGCTCCTATAATTCACCCCTCCACTTT. The whole variable domain, filled in from reference TRBV25-1 and TRBJ1-6, reads EADIYQTPRYLVIGTGKKITLECSQTMGHDKMYWYQQDPGMELHLIHYSYGVNSTEKGDLSSESTVSRIRTEHFPLTLESARPSHTSQYLCASSGVLRESSYNSPLHFGNGTRLTVT.

V is TRBV27 and J is TRBJ1-1; no reliable D call. The CDR3 has 14 amino acids. Trimming removed 5 bases at V and 1 base at J, with 11 bases between. Germline V gives CDR1 MNHEY, CDR2 SMNVEV (reference sequence). This CDR3 reads CASSTPGKNTEAFF. In DNA, the CDR3 is TGTGCCAGCAGTACCCCTGGCAAGAACACTGAAGCTTTCTTT.

The chain carries TRBV10-3 and TRBJ1-4; D may be TRBD1 (5 bases). The CDR3 covers 16 residues. Trimming took off 0 bases at V and 5 bases at J, with 13 bases between the two ends. Germline CDR1 is ENHRY and CDR2 is SYGVKD. CDR3 coding DNA: TGTGCCATCAGTGAGTCTTGGGGCCCGCCGAATGAAAAACTGTTTTTT. It specifies CAISESWGPPNEKLFF.

This chain links TRBV29-1 with TRBJ2-1; 8 positions match TRBD2. Germline V gene lookup returns CDR1 SQVTM and CDR2 ANQGSEA. The trim removed 2 bases at V and 6 bases at J, leaving 9 bases unmatched. The CDR3 sequence is 15 residues long. CDR3 loop: CSVELASGYPNEQFF. The CDR3 nucleotides are TGCAGCGTTGAATTGGCTAGCGGGTACCCCAATGAGCAGTTCTTC.

This chain links TRBV7-6 with TRBJ2-7; D remains unclear. V was shortened by 2 bases and J by 3 bases, with 14 bases between the two germline ends. This CDR3 contains 15 residues. The V gene's germline CDR1 is SGHVS and CDR2 FNYEAQ. CDR3 sequence reads: CASSLRQANGYEQYF. CDR3 sequence (DNA): TGTGCCAGCAGCTTAAGGCAGGCCAACGGCTACGAGCAGTACTTC.

The chain couples TRBV7-2 to TRBJ1-2; no reliable D call. Germline CDR1 reads SGHTA; CDR2 reads FQGNSA. Trimming left V 3 bases short and J 4 bases short, with 6 bases between. This CDR3 contains 12 residues. The CDR3 protein is CASSFGSYGYTF. The CDR3, as DNA: TGTGCCAGCAGCTTCGGTAGCTATGGCTACACCTTC.

The J gene is TRBJ2-5, the V gene TRBV7-6; tentatively, D is TRBD2 (6 bases). V lost 4 bases and J lost 4, with 13 bases in between. The CDR3 has 14 amino acids. Germline V CDR1 and CDR2: SGHVS, FNYEAQ. The CDR3 sequence: CASSSTLGGETQYF. The CDR3 DNA reads as TGTGCCAGCAGCTCCACTCTCGGGGGAGAGACCCAGTACTTC.

This clone was recorded once. The V call is TRBV9, the J call TRBJ2-1; TRBD1 matches 7 bases. The CDR3 loop spans 18 amino acids. Germline lookup yields CDR1 SGDLS and CDR2 YYNGEE. The V and J ends lost 0 bases and 0 bases, in that order; junction bases with no gene match: 9. The CDR3 reads CASSVEGAVRSSYNEQFF. For the CDR3, the DNA is TGTGCCAGCAGCGTAGAGGGGGCGGTGAGGAGCTCCTACAATGAGCAGTTCTTC. The full variable domain, in which reference TRBV9 and TRBJ2-1 provide the parts outside the CDR3, is DSGVTQTPKHLITATGQRVTLRCSPRSGDLSVYWYQQSLDQGLQFLIQYYNGEERAKGNILERFSAQQFPDLHSELNLSSLELGDSALYFCASSVEGAVRSSYNEQFFGPGTRLTVL.